Listed below are T cell receptor beta chains from one sample, sequenced in a study of blood T cell repertoires in COVID-19. Measured with immunoSEQ multiplex PCR; TCRdb has only the in-frame clones, and not every one. The sample has roughly 80,000 clones, approximately 78% seen once; the top ten hold 27%. The source material was peripheral blood. All receptors derive from a human donor in a cohort sampled during active COVID-19. CDR3s include the opening cysteine and the closing phenylalanine or tryptophan. A D gene is named only where the DNA matches it firmly. Not all rows give a size; the values are once, few, many and, for expanded clones, a class.

>NA|TRBV5-1|TRBD1|TRBJ1-1
CASSRGQGAGTEAFF
TGCGCCAGCAGTCGGGGACAGGGGGCGGGCACTGAAGCTTTCTTT
>NA|TRBV7-3|NA|TRBJ1-2
CASSLMGGPNYGYTF
TGTGCCAGCAGCTTAATGGGAGGGCCTAACTATGGCTACACCTTC
>few|TRBV2|NA|TRBJ1-2
CASSGGVWGHYGYTF
TGTGCCAGCAGTGGTGGGGTTTGGGGGCACTATGGCTACACCTTC
>NA|TRBV18|TRBD1|TRBJ1-4
CASSPQGARSPKLFF
TGTGCCAGCTCACCACAGGGGGCCCGCTCCCCAAAACTGTTTTTT
>NA|TRBV19|NA|TRBJ2-7
CASSPTGATYEQYF
TGTGCCAGTAGTCCGACAGGTGCTACCTACGAGCAGTACTTC
>NA|TRBV25-1|TRBD1|TRBJ1-2
CASSGLGTGKGYTF
TGTGCCAGCAGTGGTCTCGGGACAGGGAAGGGCTACACCTTC
>NA|TRBV12-5|NA|TRBJ1-1
CASALPEESTEAFF
TGTGCTAGTGCCCTTCCGGAGGAGTCCACTGAAGCTTTCTTT
>NA|TRBV2|NA|TRBJ2-7
CASRLTGSGEQYF
TGTGCCAGCCGGTTAACAGGGAGTGGCGAGCAGTACTTC
>NA|TRBV5-1|NA|TRBJ2-1
CASSRDTTPSYNEQFF
TGCGCCAGCAGTAGGGACACCACCCCTTCCTACAATGAGCAGTTCTTC
>NA|TRBV15|NA|TRBJ2-1
CATSTAVDNEQFF
TGTGCCACCAGCACCGCGGTAGACAATGAGCAGTTCTTC
>once|TRBV7-9|TRBD1|TRBJ1-2
CASSFSSDRAHYGYTF
TGTGCCAGCAGTTTTTCTTCAGACAGGGCCCACTATGGCTACACCTTC
>NA|TRBV5-1|NA|TRBJ1-3
CASSLDSSGNTIYF
TGCGCCAGCAGCTTGGACAGCTCTGGAAACACCATATATTTT
>NA|TRBV11-1|TRBD2|TRBJ2-5
CASSQAGVLQETQYF
TGTGCCAGCAGTCAGGCGGGGGTTCTCCAAGAGACCCAGTACTTC
>NA|TRBV5-4|TRBD1|TRBJ2-7
CASSLGGPGQAFGSEQYF
TGTGCCAGCAGCTTGGGCGGACCGGGACAGGCCTTCGGAAGCGAGCAGTACTTC
>few|TRBV4-1|TRBD2|TRBJ2-3
CASSQQGGDDTQYF
TGCGCCAGCAGCCAACAGGGAGGGGATGATACGCAGTATTTT
>NA|TRBV6-4|TRBD1|TRBJ2-3
CASSSSTGDTDTQYF
TGTGCCAGCAGTTCCTCGACAGGGGATACAGATACGCAGTATTTT
>NA|TRBV11-2|TRBD2|TRBJ2-1
CASSSRTSGGYSYNEQFF
TGTGCCAGCAGCTCCCGGACTAGCGGGGGGTACTCCTACAATGAGCAGTTCTTC
>NA|TRBV6-5|NA|TRBJ1-2
CASSYAGEGEDYGYTF
TGTGCCAGCAGTTACGCAGGGGAGGGAGAAGACTATGGCTACACCTTC